The 6 T cell receptor beta chains given below trace back to one sample, sequenced in a study of blood T cells in healthy people across ages. Combining a sample-barcoded 5' primer with a J-beta primer mix, a second PCR ran for roughly 6 to 12 cycles. MiXCR, run by TCRdb on the 5' RACE reads, gives a single entry per CDR3 protein. The repertoire has some 1.4 million distinct CDR3 sequences, about 40% of them found once; the top ten carry under 8%. Source material: blood. The receptors come from a woman aged 18-35 years in good health.

The genes are TRBV28 and TRBJ2-2, with 13 nucleotides matching TRBD2. Germline V CDR1 and CDR2: MDHEN, SYDVKM. Losses at the gene ends were 5 bases for V and 3 bases for J; bases not matched to a gene: 9. This CDR3 has 18 residues. DNA of the CDR3: TGTGCCAGCAGTCTATTGGGACTAGCGGGGCTATACACCGGGGAGCTGTTTTTT. Translation: CASSLLGLAGLYTGELFF.

The rearrangement links TRBV10-3 to TRBJ2-7; D unclear. The length of the CDR3 is 18 residues. Trimming removed 0 bases from V and 1 base from J, with 19 bases in between. CDR1 and CDR2 (germline): ENHRY, SYGVKD. In nucleotides, the CDR3 is TGTGCCATCAGTGAGTCGTCAAACTGGCGGCCCTCATCCTACGAGCAGTACTTC. Translation: CAISESSNWRPSSYEQYF.

This clonotype was seen just once. A read error may produce the germline difference seen at one junction end. This chain links TRBV7-9 with TRBJ2-6, with unresolved D. The CDR3 has 15 residues. Germline V gives CDR1 SEHNR, CDR2 FQNEAQ (reference sequence). The DNA of the CDR3 is TGTGCCTGCAGCTTTTCATTGTCTGGGGCCAACGTCCTGACTTTC. Amino acid sequence: CACSFSLSGANVLTF.

This clonotype has only a few counts. At one boundary the junction diverges from the germline segment, which might be a read error. This chain links TRBV6-5 with TRBJ2-1; TRBD1 matches 9 bases. The CDR3 loop spans 17 amino acids. CDR1 is MNHEY, CDR2 SVGAGI, per germline. The CDR3 nucleotides are TGTGCCAGTAGTTACGACGGACAGGGGAGCTCCTACAATGAGCAGTTCTTC. Its protein product is CASSYDGQGSSYNEQFF.

The chain uses TRBV28 and TRBJ1-5, with 8 bases aligning to TRBD1. J lost 6 bases, V lost 11 bases, and 6 bases had no gene match. This CDR3 region has 12 residues. Germline lookup yields CDR1 MDHEN and CDR2 SYDVKM. Written as DNA, the CDR3 is TGTGCCGGCCAGGGGGCAGGTCAGCCCCAGCATTTT. As protein: CAGQGAGQPQHF. The variable domain in full, with the rest retrieved from reference TRBV28 and TRBJ1-5, is DVKVTQSSRYLVKRTGEKVFLECVQDMDHENMFWYRQDPGLGLRLIYFSYDVKMKEKGDIPEGYSVSREKKERFSLILESASTNQTSMYLCAGQGAGQPQHFGDGTRLSIL.

This clonotype appeared a few times. CDR3 DNA: TGTGCCAGCAAGGTATGGCGGGAGTTGGATACGCAGTATTTT. This encodes CASKVWRELDTQYF. V and J are TRBV3-1 and TRBJ2-3; 7 bases are a match to TRBD2. Germline CDR1 LGHDT, CDR2 YNNKEL (reference sequence). This CDR3 has 14 residues. V trimming: 7 bases; J trimming: 6 bases; junction bases outside the gene matches: 10.